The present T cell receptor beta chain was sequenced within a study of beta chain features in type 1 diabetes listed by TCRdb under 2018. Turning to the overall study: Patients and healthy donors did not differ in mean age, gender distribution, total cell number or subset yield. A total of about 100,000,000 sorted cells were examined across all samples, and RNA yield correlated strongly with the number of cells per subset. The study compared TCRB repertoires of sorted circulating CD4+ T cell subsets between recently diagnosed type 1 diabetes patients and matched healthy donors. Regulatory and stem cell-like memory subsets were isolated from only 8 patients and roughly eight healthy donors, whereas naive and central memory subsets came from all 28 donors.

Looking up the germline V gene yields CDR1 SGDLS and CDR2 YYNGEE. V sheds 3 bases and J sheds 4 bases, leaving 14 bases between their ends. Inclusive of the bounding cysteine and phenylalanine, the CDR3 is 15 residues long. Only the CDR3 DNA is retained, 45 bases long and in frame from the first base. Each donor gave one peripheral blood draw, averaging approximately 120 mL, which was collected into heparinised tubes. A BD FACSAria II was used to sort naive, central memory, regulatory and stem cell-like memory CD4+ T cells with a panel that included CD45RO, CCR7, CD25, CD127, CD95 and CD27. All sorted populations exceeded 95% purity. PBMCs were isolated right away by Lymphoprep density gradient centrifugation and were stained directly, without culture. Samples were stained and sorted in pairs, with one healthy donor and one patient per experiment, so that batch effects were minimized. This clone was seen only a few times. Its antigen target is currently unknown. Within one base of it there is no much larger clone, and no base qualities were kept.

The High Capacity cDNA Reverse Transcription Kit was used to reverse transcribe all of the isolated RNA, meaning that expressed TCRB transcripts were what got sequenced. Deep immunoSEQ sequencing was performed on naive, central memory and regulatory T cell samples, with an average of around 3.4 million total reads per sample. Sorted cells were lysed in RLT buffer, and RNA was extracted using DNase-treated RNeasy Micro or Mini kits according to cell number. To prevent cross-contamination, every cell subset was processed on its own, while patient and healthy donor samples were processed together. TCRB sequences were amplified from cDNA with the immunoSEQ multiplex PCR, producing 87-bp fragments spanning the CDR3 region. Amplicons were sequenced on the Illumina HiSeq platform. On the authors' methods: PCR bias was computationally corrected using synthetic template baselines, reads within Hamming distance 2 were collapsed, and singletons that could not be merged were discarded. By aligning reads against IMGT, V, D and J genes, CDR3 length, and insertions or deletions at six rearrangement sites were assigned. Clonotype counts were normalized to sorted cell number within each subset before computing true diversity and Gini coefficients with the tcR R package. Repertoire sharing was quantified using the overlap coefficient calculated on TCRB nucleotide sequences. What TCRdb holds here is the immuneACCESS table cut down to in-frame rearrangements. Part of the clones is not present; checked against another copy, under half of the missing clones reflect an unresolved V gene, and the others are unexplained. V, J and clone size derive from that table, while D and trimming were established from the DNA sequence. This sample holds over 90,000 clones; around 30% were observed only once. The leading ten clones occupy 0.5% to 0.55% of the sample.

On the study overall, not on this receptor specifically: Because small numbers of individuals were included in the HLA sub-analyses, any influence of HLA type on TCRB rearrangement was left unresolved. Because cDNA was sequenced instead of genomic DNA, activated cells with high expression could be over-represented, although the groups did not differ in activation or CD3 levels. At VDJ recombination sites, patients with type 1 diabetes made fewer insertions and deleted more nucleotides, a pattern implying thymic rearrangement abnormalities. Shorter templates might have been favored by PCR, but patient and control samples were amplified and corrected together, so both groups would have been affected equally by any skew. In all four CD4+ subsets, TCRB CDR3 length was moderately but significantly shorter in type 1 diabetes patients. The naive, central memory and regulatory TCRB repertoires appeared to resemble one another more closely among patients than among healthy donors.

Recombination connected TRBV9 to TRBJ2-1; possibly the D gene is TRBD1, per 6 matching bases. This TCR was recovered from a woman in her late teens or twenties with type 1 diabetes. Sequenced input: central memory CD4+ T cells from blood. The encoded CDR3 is CASSASGTPYNEQFF. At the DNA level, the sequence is TGTGCCAGCAGCGCGTCCGGGACACCTTACAATGAGCAGTTCTTC.